A single sample is the source of the 10 T cell receptor beta chains below, sequenced in a study of Ad26.COV2.S vaccination and SARS-CoV-2 variants. The repertoire was sequenced with immunoSEQ multiplex PCR; TCRdb's copy has only in-frame clones and lacks some. The table includes 330,000 or so clones, roughly 90% detected once. Treatment specified: around 19 received Ad26.COV2.S at low or high dose, single or two shots; roughly five received placebo; per-sample allocation not given. All samples were drawn on day 63, counting from the first vaccine or placebo injection. Sample: peripheral blood, taken in a trial of Ad26.COV2.S vaccine versus placebo. These receptors came from a person between 18 and 60 years old who received the Ad26.COV2.S COVID-19 vaccine or a placebo.

The CDR3 region has the DNA TGTGCCAGTAGTATCCGGACGGTGGATCAGCCCCAGCATTTT. It yields the protein CASSIRTVDQPQHF. This chain links TRBV19 with TRBJ1-5, with D hard to call. V was pared by 3 bases and J by 5 bases, with 11 bases between. The CDR3 runs to 14 residues. CDR1 is LNHDA and CDR2 is SQIVND in the germline V gene (reference sequence).

This chain joins TRBV5-6 and TRBJ2-7, with TRBD2 matching over 14 bases. This CDR3 is built from 16 residues. From germline, CDR1 is SGHDT and CDR2 YYEEEE. The ends lost 0 bases at V and 2 bases at J; junction bases unmatched: 1. CDR3 loop: CASSLVGLAGAYEQYV. DNA of the CDR3: TGTGCCAGCAGCTTGGTGGGACTAGCGGGGGCCTACGAGCAGTACGTC.

The chain couples TRBV27 to TRBJ1-6; D unclear. Germline V CDR1 and CDR2: MNHEY, SMNVEV (reference sequence). The germline V and J ends were trimmed by 9 bases and 0 bases, with 9 bases remaining between them. The CDR3 covers 14 residues. The CDR3 region has the DNA TGTGCCAGTGGTAGGAGCTCCTATAATTCACCCCTCCACTTT. This translates into CASGRSSYNSPLHF.

The chain uses TRBV29-1 and TRBJ1-4; D is unclear. The V and J ends lost 7 bases and 6 bases respectively, with 12 bases between them. Germline CDR1 reads SQVTM; CDR2 reads ANQGSEA. This CDR3 comprises 12 residues. The chain's CDR3 is CSAQRDYEKLFF. The CDR3 DNA follows: TGCAGCGCTCAACGGGATTATGAAAAACTGTTTTTT.

The genes are TRBV6-5 and TRBJ2-1; possibly TRBD1 for D (5 bases). The V end lost 5 bases, the J end lost 13 bases, and 18 bases lay between the germline ends. There are 13 residues in the CDR3. Germline CDR1 and CDR2: MNHEY and SVGAGI. The CDR3 is CASSPETTVPQFF. CDR3 in DNA: TGTGCCAGCAGTCCCGAGACGACAGTCCCACAGTTCTTC.

The J gene is TRBJ1-6, the V gene TRBV27; D is uncertain. V lost 0 bases, J lost 9 bases, and 6 bases lay in between. The length of the CDR3 is 13 residues. Germline V gives CDR1 MNHEY, CDR2 SMNVEV (reference sequence). The CDR3 reads CASSLSFSSPLHF. The CDR3 nucleotides read TGTGCCAGCAGTTTATCGTTTAGTTCACCCCTCCACTTT.

This chain links TRBV6-5 with TRBJ1-3; a possible D gene is TRBD1 (5 bases). The CDR3 has 14 residues. V was cut by 4 bases and J by 4 bases, with 11 bases left in between. Germline CDR1 MNHEY, CDR2 SVGAGI. The CDR3 DNA reads as TGTGCCAGCAGTTCGACCCAGGGAGGAAACACCATATATTTT. The encoded protein is CASSSTQGGNTIYF.

The chain couples TRBV7-6 to TRBJ1-4; D not resolved. V lost 3 bases and J lost 4, with 9 bases in between. The CDR3 is made up of 14 amino acids. Germline V gene sequence: CDR1 SGHVS, CDR2 FNYEAQ. This CDR3 reads CASSFRDVNEKLFF. The CDR3 DNA reads as TGTGCCAGCAGCTTCCGGGATGTTAATGAAAAACTGTTTTTT. Based on the CDR3 plus reference TRBV7-6 and TRBJ1-4, the full variable domain is GAGVSQSPRYKVTKRGQDVALRCDPISGHVSLYWYRQALGQGPEFLTYFNYEAQQDKSGLPNDRFSAERPEGSISTLTIQRTEQRDSAMYRCASSFRDVNEKLFFGSGTQLSVL.

The chain employs TRBV5-1 and TRBJ1-2; D possibly corresponds to TRBD1 (5 bases). The CDR3 totals 16 residues. V lost 4 bases to trimming and J lost 4 bases, with 20 bases between them. The germline CDR1 and CDR2 sequences are SGHRS and YFSETQ. CDR3 sequence: CASSPRMEPGGYGYTF. Written as DNA, the CDR3 is TGCGCCAGCAGCCCACGGATGGAACCCGGGGGCTATGGCTACACCTTC.

The chain joins TRBV6-6 to TRBJ1-3; no definite D call. CDR1 and CDR2 from the germline V gene are MNHNY and SVGAGI (reference sequence). This CDR3 spans 13 amino acids. The V end was cut by 6 bases, the J end by 1 base, with 7 bases between. CDR3 nucleotide sequence: TGTGCCAGCAGGTCCTTTTCTGGAAACACCATATATTTT. It yields the protein CASRSFSGNTIYF.